Listed below are T cell receptor beta chains from one sample, sequenced in a study of T cells in Graves' hyperthyroidism and ophthalmopathy. TCRdb processed the multiplex PCR reads anew with MiXCR; each CDR3 protein has one entry. This sample has fewer than 650,000 distinct CDR3 sequences, with over 45% found just once. The sample comprised peripheral blood or thyroid tissue (not recorded which). The receptors were sampled from an adult woman with Graves' disease, either hyperthyroidism or ophthalmopathy (not recorded which). Both conserved end residues are part of each CDR3. Size is stated for part of the rows, as once, few or many counts, or as a class when the clone is expanded.

CDR3: CAIKRGGDRIEQYF
size: few
V: TRBV10-3
J: .

CDR3: CASREGQGVYEQYF
size: .
V: TRBV19
J: TRBJ2-7

CDR3: CASSPRDFHYEQYF
size: many
V: TRBV9
J: TRBJ2-7

CDR3: CSAGQGDQPQHF
size: many
V: TRBV20-1
J: TRBJ1-5

CDR3: CASSIGPRGDTIYF
size: many
V: TRBV7-6
J: TRBJ1-3

CDR3: CASSPLGGALVQPQHF
size: .
V: TRBV5-1
J: TRBJ1-5

CDR3: CSARVTVYEQYF
size: .
V: TRBV20-1
J: TRBJ2-7

CDR3: CASSLQGIINQPQHF
size: .
V: TRBV6-5
J: TRBJ1-5

CDR3: CASSLMEGPNTEAFF
size: .
V: TRBV7-9
J: TRBJ1-1

CDR3: CSARDFGTGGLSNQPQHF
size: .
V: TRBV20-1
J: TRBJ1-5

CDR3: CSAKAFRGNSSPLHF
size: .
V: TRBV20-1
J: TRBJ1-6

CDR3: CSAGRGFSPLHF
size: few
V: TRBV20-1
J: TRBJ1-6

CDR3: CSARTIGGVIGNEQFF
size: .
V: TRBV20-1
J: TRBJ2-1

CDR3: CASSLRPRGVNQPQHF
size: .
V: TRBV7-3
J: TRBJ1-5

CDR3: CASSPDRGSAGANVLTF
size: .
V: TRBV9
J: TRBJ2-6

CDR3: CSSRDRENQPQHF
size: .
V: TRBV20-1
J: TRBJ1-5

CDR3: CATSMEVDPDRPQETQYF
size: few
V: TRBV15
J: TRBJ2-5

CDR3: CAISEGSGRWREYF
size: .
V: TRBV10-3
J: TRBJ2-7

CDR3: CATSGKGSLTEAFF
size: .
V: TRBV24-1
J: TRBJ1-1

CDR3: CASSKAGVNDEKLFF
size: many
V: TRBV19
J: TRBJ1-4

CDR3: CSAGINEKLFF
size: .
V: TRBV20-1
J: TRBJ1-4

CDR3: CASSPIDRDYQPQHF
size: .
V: TRBV5-8
J: TRBJ1-5

CDR3: CRVDRAAGEQYF
size: .
V: TRBV20-1
J: TRBJ2-7

CDR3: CASSHSPARRDVGNTIYF
size: .
V: TRBV19
J: TRBJ1-3

CDR3: CAREVGERTFF
size: once
V: TRBV7-9
J: TRBJ1-1

CDR3: CSVSYSGELFF
size: .
V: TRBV29-1
J: TRBJ2-2

CDR3: CASSRGTGGETQYF
size: .
V: TRBV7-2
J: TRBJ2-5